The 10 T cell receptor beta chains reported below all come from one sample, sequenced in a study of blood T cells in healthy people across ages. Combining a sample-barcoded 5' primer with a J-beta primer mix, a second PCR ran for about 7 to 11 cycles. TCRdb itself ran the 5' RACE reads through MiXCR, one entry per CDR3 protein. The sample carries about 320,000 distinct CDR3 sequences, 25% to 30% recorded once. Source material: blood. These TCRs come from a woman aged 70-85 years in good health.

J is TRBJ2-4 and V is TRBV6-6; D perhaps matches TRBD2 (6 bases). The CDR3 is 15 amino acids. V lost 5 bases and J 6 bases, leaving 17 bases between the germline ends. Germline lookup yields CDR1 MNHNY and CDR2 SVGAGI (reference sequence). The CDR3 DNA reads TGTGCCAGCAGTGCACTAGCCCGGCAGGGAAACATTCAGTACTTC. Amino acid sequence: CASSALARQGNIQYF.

This clonotype was seen ten or more times. V gene TRBV20-1 combines with J gene TRBJ1-1; D gene ambiguous. Looked up from germline, CDR1 is DFQATT and CDR2 is SNEGSKA (reference sequence). The length of the CDR3 is 12 residues. In DNA form, the CDR3 reads TGCATCTCCACGTTAGGGAACACTGAAGCTTTCTTT. It codes for CISTLGNTEAFF.

The V gene is TRBV20-1, the J gene TRBJ2-3, with TRBD2 as a possible D gene (6 bases). Trimming cost V 6 bases and J 3 bases, with 22 bases left between them. CDR1 DFQATT and CDR2 SNEGSKA come from the germline V gene (reference sequence). The length of the CDR3 is 16 residues. The CDR3 bases are TGCAGTGCCCTACCGGTTGGGAGGAGTCGTACAGATACGCAGTATTTT. The encoded protein is CSALPVGRSRTDTQYF.

CDR3 in amino acids: CSVASVSYNEQFF. CDR3 nucleotides: TGCAGCGTTGCTAGCGTCTCCTACAATGAGCAGTTCTTC. This chain links TRBV29-1 with TRBJ2-1; D might be TRBD2 (6 bases). Germline-derived CDR1 and CDR2 are SQVTM and ANQGSEA. The germline V and J ends were trimmed by 4 bases and 0 bases, with 7 bases remaining between them. CDR3 size: 13 residues.

V usage is TRBV20-1 and J usage is TRBJ2-7; D uncertain. Trimming left V 5 bases short and J 3 bases short, with 8 bases between. The germline V gene encodes CDR1 DFQATT and CDR2 SNEGSKA (reference sequence). The CDR3 has 11 amino acids. CDR3 nucleotide sequence: TGCAGTGCTTCCCTAAACTACGAGCAGTACTTC. It translates to CSASLNYEQYF.

This clonotype was found a few times. V usage is TRBV27 and J usage is TRBJ2-7, with D unclear. This CDR3 has 13 residues. CDR1 and CDR2 from the germline V gene are MNHEY and SMNVEV (reference sequence). Trimming took 2 bases from V and 6 from J, leaving 11 bases between them. This CDR3 reads CASSLRYIGEQYF. Written as DNA, the CDR3 is TGTGCCAGCAGTTTACGATATATAGGCGAGCAGTACTTC.

A few counts support this clonotype. Written as DNA, the CDR3 is TGCAGTGCTAGAGATAAGGGTCCCCGTCGCTACAATGAGCAGTTCTTC. It codes for CSARDKGPRRYNEQFF. This chain connects TRBV20-1 to TRBJ2-1; D is uncertain. Per germline, CDR1 DFQATT and CDR2 SNEGSKA (reference sequence). V lost 0 bases to trimming and J lost 3 bases, with 15 bases between them. The CDR3 totals 16 residues.

This chain links TRBV20-1 with TRBJ2-5; weak D call: TRBD2 (5 bases). The CDR3 contains 12 residues. Germline V gives CDR1 DFQATT, CDR2 SNEGSKA (reference sequence). V was trimmed by 7 bases and J by 5 bases, leaving 14 bases between them. The CDR3 DNA reads TGCAGTGTAGACACACGAGGGGAGACCCAGTACTTC. It codes for CSVDTRGETQYF.

J is TRBJ1-2 and V is TRBV2, with D uncertain. Trimming took 2 bases from V and 5 from J, leaving 15 bases between them. CDR3 size: 15 residues. CDR1 SNHLY and CDR2 FYNNEI come from the germline V gene. DNA of the CDR3: TGTGCCAGCAGTGAATTGGCAGTGTGGCGTTATGGCTACACCTTC. Protein: CASSELAVWRYGYTF.

The V call is TRBV29-1, the J call TRBJ2-7; 9 nucleotides agree with TRBD1. V shed 4 bases and J 5 bases; nucleotides not matched to a gene: 6. Germline values: CDR1 SQVTM, CDR2 ANQGSEA. The CDR3 is 13 residues long. The CDR3 loop reads CSVVTGGMDEQYF. In nucleotides, the CDR3 is TGCAGCGTTGTCACAGGGGGCATGGACGAGCAGTACTTC.